The clone carrying this TCR beta chain showed up just a few times. Its antigen remains unidentified. The CDR3 runs 13 residues. Deletions cut 3 bases from V and 4 bases from J, with 9 bases between. This record belongs to a study of T cell repertoires in cytomegalovirus infection. Study-level background: CMV infection and matching HLA type were both indicated by public TCR beta signatures.

Via MiXCR, TCRdb re-called the reads, giving one row per CDR3 protein. The top ten clones hold around 14% of a sample with a few hundred thousand distinct CDR3 sequences, approximately 26% of them seen once. Study conclusions and caveats: Carriage of CMV together with the relevant HLA was identifiable through cumulative public TCR beta family frequency. Ex vivo, HLA-C-restricted CMV-specific TCR beta clonotypes prevailed over the rest of the response.

V is TRBV12-3 or TRBV12-4 and J is TRBJ2-5; D not certain. This TCR was recovered from a human donor in good health (CMV status not recorded). Some clones in this sample may be carry-over from other donors' samples. The specimen was PBMCs. In nucleotides, the CDR3 is TGTGCCAGCAGTTTTAACGTCGGAGAGACCCAGTACTTC. It is translated as CASSFNVGETQYF.